Listed here are 29 T cell receptor beta chains from one sample, sequenced in a study of blood T cell repertoires in COVID-19. Measured with immunoSEQ multiplex PCR; TCRdb has only the in-frame clones, and not every one. The data show about 270,000 clones, with about 85% seen just once and about an eighth held by the top ten. Sequenced material: peripheral blood. These receptors came from a human donor in a cohort sampled during active COVID-19.

The rearrangement uses TRBV2 and TRBJ1-5; 8 positions agree with TRBD1. Germline lookup yields CDR1 SNHLY and CDR2 FYNNEI. The CDR3 is made up of 15 amino acids. The V segment lost 7 bases and the J segment 6 bases; nucleotides outside the gene matches: 11. In DNA, the CDR3 is TGTGCCAGCACAGGACAGGGTTTCAAGATTCAGCCCCAGCATTTT. Translating it yields CASTGQGFKIQPQHF.

The chain couples TRBV27 to TRBJ1-5; D unclear. Trimming left V 4 bases short and J 3 bases short, with 7 bases between. Per the germline V gene, CDR1 is MNHEY and CDR2 is SMNVEV (reference sequence). The CDR3 contains 13 residues. The CDR3 nucleotides are TGTGCCAGCAGTTCCAGGAACAATCAGCCCCAGCATTTT. This encodes CASSSRNNQPQHF.

V gene TRBV18 combines with J gene TRBJ2-4, with a possible D match to TRBD1 (5 bases). The CDR3 runs to 14 residues. The V gene's germline CDR1 is KGHSH and CDR2 LQKENI. The V end lost 3 bases, the J end lost 4 bases, and 10 bases lay between the germline ends. Here the CDR3 reads CASSPRTSKNIQYF. In nucleotides, the CDR3 is TGTGCCAGCTCACCCCGGACATCTAAAAACATTCAGTACTTC.

The chain carries TRBV15 and TRBJ2-7, with 7 nucleotides matching TRBD1. The CDR3 sequence is 14 residues long. CDR1 is LNHNV, CDR2 YYDKDF, per germline (reference sequence). J was trimmed by 3 bases and V by 5 bases; bases with no gene match: 7. CDR3 amino acids: CATSVTGQNYEQYF. CDR3 in DNA: TGTGCCACCAGCGTTACGGGACAGAACTACGAGCAGTACTTC.

The V gene is TRBV15, the J gene TRBJ1-3; 7 bases match TRBD1. The ends lost 2 bases at V and 1 base at J; junction bases unmatched: 8. CDR1 is LNHNV and CDR2 is YYDKDF in the germline V gene (reference sequence). The CDR3 has 17 amino acids. CDR3 sequence reads: CATSRRQGGSSGNTIYF. The CDR3 region has the DNA TGTGCCACCAGCAGAAGACAGGGAGGCTCGTCTGGAAACACCATATATTTT.

This clone was seen a single time. This rearrangement joins TRBV5-6 to TRBJ2-6; maybe TRBD1 (6 bases). CDR3 length: 18 amino acids. The V and J ends lost 3 bases and 3 bases respectively, with 19 bases between them. CDR1 and CDR2 from the germline V gene are SGHDT and YYEEEE. CDR3 amino acids: CASSSRQVRFSGANVLTF. The CDR3, as DNA: TGTGCCAGCAGCTCTCGACAGGTCCGCTTTAGTGGGGCCAACGTCCTGACTTTC.

The chain has TRBV5-1 and TRBJ1-1; no firm D call. Germline V CDR1 and CDR2: SGHRS, YFSETQ. The CDR3 consists of 15 residues. Trimming took off 0 bases at V and 0 bases at J, with 9 bases between the two ends. The CDR3 here is CASSLGHRLNTEAFF. Here the CDR3 DNA reads TGCGCCAGCAGCTTGGGTCACAGATTGAACACTGAAGCTTTCTTT.

The chain uses TRBV28 and TRBJ1-3; possible D gene TRBD1, 6 bases. CDR3 length: 14 amino acids. V dropped 7 bases and J dropped 1 base, with 11 bases sitting between them. Germline CDR1 is MDHEN and CDR2 is SYDVKM. CDR3 amino acids: CASNPDRSGNTIYF. CDR3 DNA: TGTGCCAGCAACCCAGACAGGTCTGGAAACACCATATATTTT.

V is TRBV7-2 and J is TRBJ1-2, with 10 bases matching TRBD1. The CDR3 sequence is 15 residues long. Germline loops: CDR1 SGHTA, CDR2 FQGNSA. V lost 1 base, J lost 7 bases, and 6 bases stayed unmatched. The chain's CDR3 is CASSLVGQGMGGYTF. CDR3 in DNA: TGTGCCAGCAGCTTAGTGGGACAGGGGATGGGTGGCTACACCTTC.

J is TRBJ2-1 and V is TRBV5-1; 8 bases match TRBD2. This CDR3 comprises 14 residues. The germline gives CDR1 SGHRS, CDR2 YFSETQ. Trimming took 7 bases from V and 9 from J; bases not matched to a gene: 12. The CDR3 reads CASSKRETQGEQFF. In DNA, the CDR3 is TGCGCCAGCTCAAAGCGGGAGACCCAAGGTGAGCAGTTCTTC. The entire variable domain, with the rest obtained from reference TRBV5-1 and TRBJ2-1, is as follows: KAGVTQTPRYLIKTRGQQVTLSCSPISGHRSVSWYQQTPGQGLQFLFEYFSETQRNKGNFPGRFSGRQFSNSRSEMNVSTLELGDSALYLCASSKRETQGEQFFGPGTRLTVL.

The chain recombines TRBV2 with TRBJ1-2; D ambiguous. The CDR3 totals 13 residues. Germline V lookup: CDR1 SNHLY, CDR2 FYNNEI. The ends were cut back, 6 bases at V and 0 bases at J, with 8 bases in the middle. For the CDR3, the DNA is TGTGCCAGCAGCCTCGGAGCTAACTATGGCTACACCTTC. Its translation is CASSLGANYGYTF.

This clone showed up just a few times. The rearrangement uses TRBV6-6 and TRBJ1-2; TRBD1 matches at 11 bases. CDR3 size: 15 residues. J was trimmed by 4 bases and V by 6 bases; bases with no gene match: 7. Germline V gives CDR1 MNHNY, CDR2 SVGAGI (reference sequence). CDR3 nucleotide sequence: TGTGCCAGCAGAAGGACAGGGGGCTCGGGCTATGGCTACACCTTC. Its protein is CASRRTGGSGYGYTF.

The chain links TRBV5-6 to TRBJ2-7; 8 bases align to TRBD1. This CDR3 has 15 amino acids. Per the germline V gene, CDR1 is SGHDT and CDR2 is YYEEEE. The junction had 7 bases not matched to a gene; V was cut back by 3 bases and J by 2 bases. CDR3 DNA: TGTGCCAGCAGCTACGGACAGGGAGGAACCTACGAGCAGTACTTC. Translating gives CASSYGQGGTYEQYF. The full variable domain, its missing parts supplied by reference TRBV5-6 and TRBJ2-7, is DAGVTQSPTHLIKTRGQQVTLRCSPKSGHDTVSWYQQALGQGPQFIFQYYEEEERQRGNFPDRFSGHQFPNYSSELNVNALLLGDSALYLCASSYGQGGTYEQYFGPGTRLTVT.

Only one count was recorded for this clone. V is TRBV2 and J is TRBJ1-2; no clear D gene. Between the trimmed V and J ends, which lost 5 bases and 4 bases, there was a span of 14 bases. The CDR3 has 14 amino acids. Germline V CDR1 and CDR2: SNHLY, FYNNEI. CDR3 sequence (DNA): TGTGCCAGCAGTAGGCAGGCCTCCGGCTATGGCTACACCTTC. Translated: CASSRQASGYGYTF.

The chain links TRBV4-2 to TRBJ1-1; D gene unclear. Germline V gene data show CDR1 as LGHNA and CDR2 as YNFKEQ. The V end was cut by 3 bases, the J end by 1 base, with 15 bases between. This CDR3 has 16 amino acids. CDR3: CASSQALSGGNTEAFF. The CDR3 coding sequence is TGTGCCAGCAGCCAGGCATTATCAGGAGGGAACACTGAAGCTTTCTTT.

J is TRBJ2-7 and V is TRBV28; 11 bases are shared with TRBD2. In germline, CDR1 is MDHEN, CDR2 SYDVKM. The ends lost 6 bases at V and 5 bases at J; junction bases unmatched: 6. This CDR3 has 14 residues. The CDR3 loop reads CASSSLSGRDEQYF. In DNA form, the CDR3 reads TGTGCCAGCAGCTCCCTTAGCGGGAGGGACGAGCAGTACTTC.

A single count supports this clone. This chain connects TRBV2 to TRBJ1-1, with D perhaps TRBD1 (6 bases). V was shortened by 9 bases and J by 1 base, with 18 bases between the two germline ends. Germline CDR1 is SNHLY and CDR2 is FYNNEI. This CDR3 has 15 amino acids. CDR3 residues: CASIGGGATNTEAFF. The CDR3 bases are TGTGCCAGTATAGGGGGAGGGGCTACGAACACTGAAGCTTTCTTT. Full variable domain (remainder filled in from reference TRBV2 and TRBJ1-1): EPEVTQTPSHQVTQMGQEVILRCVPISNHLYFYWYRQILGQKVEFLVSFYNNEISEKSEIFDDQFSVERPDGSNFTLKIRSTKLEDSAMYFCASIGGGATNTEAFFGQGTRLTVV.

The V call is TRBV18, the J call TRBJ2-7, with D tentatively TRBD2 (6 bases). Germline V gene lookup returns CDR1 KGHSH and CDR2 LQKENI. V lost 1 base, J lost 4 bases, and 14 bases lay in between. This CDR3 is 15 amino acids long. CDR3: CASSPLPGDQYEQYF. The CDR3 bases are TGTGCCAGCTCACCACTCCCGGGAGACCAATACGAGCAGTACTTC.

This chain uses TRBV5-4 with TRBJ2-2; TRBD2 agrees at 8 bases. From germline, CDR1 is SGHNT and CDR2 YYREEE (reference sequence). There are 16 residues in the CDR3. Germline trimming cut 4 bases from V and 0 bases from J; bases unmatched to any gene: 5. The CDR3 sequence is CASSLTAGANTGELFF. The CDR3 coding sequence is TGTGCCAGCAGCCTCACAGCGGGAGCGAACACCGGGGAGCTGTTTTTT.

The chain uses TRBV7-3 and TRBJ1-1; D is ambiguous. The V end was cut by 3 bases, the J end by 0 bases, with 5 bases between. Germline CDR1 SGHTA, CDR2 FQGTGA. The CDR3 is 13 residues long. The chain's CDR3 is CASSFSMNTEAFF. CDR3 DNA sequence: TGTGCCAGCAGCTTTAGCATGAACACTGAAGCTTTCTTT.

This chain joins TRBV12-2 and TRBJ2-5; the D call of TRBD2 is as the table states it, not checked on the DNA. TRBV12-2 is labeled a pseudogene. The CDR3 is 18 residues long. Here the CDR3 DNA reads TGTGCAAGTCGCTTAGGGAAGCCGGGACTAGCAGATCAAGAGACCCAGTACTTC. It is translated as CASRLGKPGLADQETQYF.

This sequence joins TRBV7-2 and TRBJ1-1; D perhaps matches TRBD1 (6 bases). V was pared by 3 bases and J by 3 bases, with 11 bases between. The CDR3 is made up of 14 amino acids. Germline values: CDR1 SGHTA, CDR2 FQGNSA. The CDR3 DNA follows: TGTGCCAGCAGCTTCTCCGGGACATACACTGAAGCTTTCTTT. Amino acids: CASSFSGTYTEAFF.

V is TRBV7-9 and J is TRBJ2-1; weak D call: TRBD1 (5 bases). The CDR3 has 14 residues. V was cut by 4 bases and J by 1 base, with 8 bases left in between. CDR1 is SEHNR and CDR2 is FQNEAQ in the germline V gene (reference sequence). The CDR3 coding sequence is TGTGCCAGCAGCTCACGGACATCCTACAATGAGCAGTTCTTC. Protein product: CASSSRTSYNEQFF.

This chain links TRBV7-9 with TRBJ2-3; 7 nucleotides match TRBD1. Per the germline V gene, CDR1 is SEHNR and CDR2 is FQNEAQ (reference sequence). V dropped 5 bases and J dropped 2; count of bases not matched to a gene: 7. The CDR3 totals 15 residues. The CDR3 protein is CASSPRTGDTDTQYF. Here the CDR3 DNA reads TGTGCCAGCAGCCCCAGGACAGGCGACACAGATACGCAGTATTTT.

The rearrangement links TRBV28 to TRBJ2-2, with 12 bases fitting TRBD2. The CDR3 spans 16 residues. Trimming took 11 bases from V and 0 from J; bases not matched to a gene: 7. The germline gives CDR1 MDHEN, CDR2 SYDVKM. The CDR3 loop is CASETSGSANTGELFF. CDR3 DNA sequence: TGTGCCTCCGAGACTAGCGGGAGTGCGAACACCGGGGAGCTGTTTTTT. The full variable domain, completed using reference TRBV28 and TRBJ2-2, is DVKVTQSSRYLVKRTGEKVFLECVQDMDHENMFWYRQDPGLGLRLIYFSYDVKMKEKGDIPEGYSVSREKKERFSLILESASTNQTSMYLCASETSGSANTGELFFGEGSRLTVL.

The rearrangement joins TRBV5-4 to TRBJ1-1; a possible D gene is TRBD1 (6 bases). This CDR3 region has 16 residues. The germline V gene encodes CDR1 SGHNT and CDR2 YYREEE (reference sequence). The V end was cut by 0 bases, the J end by 2 bases, with 14 bases between. CDR3 coding DNA: TGTGCCAGCAGCTTGGAAGTTGGCAGGGGCAACACTGAAGCTTTCTTT. This sequence encodes CASSLEVGRGNTEAFF.

J is TRBJ1-1 and V is TRBV4-3, with D possibly being TRBD1 (6 bases). Germline V gene data show CDR1 as LGHNA and CDR2 as YSLEER. Trimming stripped 1 base from V and 11 bases from J, with 14 bases between. The CDR3 loop spans 13 amino acids. CDR3 in DNA: TGCGCCAGCAGCCAAGGACAGGTCGGTAGGGCTTTCTTT. Translating gives CASSQGQVGRAFF.

The chain uses TRBV28 and TRBJ1-6, with D tentatively TRBD1 (5 bases). The germline V gene has CDR1 MDHEN and CDR2 SYDVKM. The V end lost 2 bases, the J end lost 7 bases, and 6 bases lay between the germline ends. The length of the CDR3 is 13 residues. The CDR3 region is CASSLRQNSPLHF. The DNA for the CDR3 is TGTGCCAGCAGTTTAAGACAGAATTCACCCCTCCACTTT.

The chain couples TRBV7-9 to TRBJ2-4, with 15 bases that match TRBD2. V gave up 10 bases and J gave up 0 bases; unmatched junction bases: 4. Germline CDR1 and CDR2: SEHNR and FQNEAQ (reference sequence). This CDR3 spans 16 amino acids. CDR3 loop: CATGLAGGLAKNIQYF. The CDR3 coding sequence is TGTGCCACAGGACTAGCGGGAGGGCTAGCCAAAAACATTCAGTACTTC.